What follows are 19 T cell receptor beta chains derived from one specimen sequenced in a study of long-term antiretroviral therapy in people with HIV. Survey level was the resolution at which the v3.0 immunoSEQ assay ran. Clones were read by immunoSEQ multiplex PCR, and TCRdb kept only the in-frame ones, dropping some. This sample has around 21,000 clones, with approximately 81% found just once. The sequences come from unsorted PBMCs, collected 0.1 years before starting antiretroviral therapy. The receptors shown here come from a man aged 35 to 55 with HIV.

The chain is built from TRBV5-4 and TRBJ2-5; perhaps D is TRBD1 or TRBD2 (6 bases each). The germline gives CDR1 SGHNT, CDR2 YYREEE (reference sequence). V was shortened by 4 bases and J by 2 bases, with 18 bases between the two germline ends. The CDR3 sequence is 16 residues long. The CDR3 DNA is TGTGCCAGCAGCCCCGGGGGCGCGGGTGCGCAAGAGACCCAGTACTTC. Translating it yields CASSPGGAGAQETQYF.

The chain employs TRBV28 and TRBJ2-2; the match to TRBD1 covers 12 bases. The CDR3 is made up of 18 amino acids. Looked up from germline, CDR1 is MDHEN and CDR2 is SYDVKM. V lost 1 base, J lost 3 bases, and 6 bases stayed unmatched. CDR3 nucleotide sequence: TGTGCCAGCAGTTTATTGGGACAGGGGGCTAAGGACACCGGGGAGCTGTTTTTT. Translating gives CASSLLGQGAKDTGELFF. The complete variable domain, with remaining parts taken from reference TRBV28 and TRBJ2-2, reads DVKVTQSSRYLVKRTGEKVFLECVQDMDHENMFWYRQDPGLGLRLIYFSYDVKMKEKGDIPEGYSVSREKKERFSLILESASTNQTSMYLCASSLLGQGAKDTGELFFGEGSRLTVL.

J is TRBJ2-1 and V is TRBV7-9; a possible D gene is TRBD2 (6 bases). The CDR3 runs to 13 residues. V lost 5 bases to trimming and J lost 9 bases, with 14 bases between them. CDR1 and CDR2 (germline): SEHNR, FQNEAQ (reference sequence). DNA for the CDR3: TGTGCCAGCAGCCACTCGGAGGGTAGTGAGCAGTTCTTC. It specifies CASSHSEGSEQFF.

In DNA form, the CDR3 reads TGTGCCAGCAGCTTAGTCGCCCCGGGACATGCGACCAATGAGCAGTTCTTC. This gives the protein CASSLVAPGHATNEQFF. J is TRBJ2-1 and V is TRBV11-3; D perhaps matches TRBD1 (6 bases). The germline V and J ends were trimmed by 1 base and 6 bases, with 19 bases remaining between them. In germline, CDR1 is SGHNT, CDR2 YENEEA. This CDR3 is built from 17 residues.

V gene TRBV6-5 combines with J gene TRBJ2-7; D is perhaps TRBD1 or TRBD2 (6 bases each). Germline V CDR1 and CDR2: MNHEY, SVGAGI. The CDR3 contains 14 residues. V shed 4 bases and J shed 7 bases, with 17 bases lying between them. Written as DNA, the CDR3 is TGTGCCAGCAGTTTTGTGGCAGGGGCGGGGGAGCAGTACTTC. Protein product: CASSFVAGAGEQYF.

This clone is large (0.1 to 1%) within its sample. This chain joins TRBV20-1 and TRBJ1-2; D gene unclear. V gave up 0 bases and J gave up 10 bases, with 9 bases separating them. Germline V gene lookup returns CDR1 DFQATT and CDR2 SNEGSKA (reference sequence). The CDR3 has 11 residues. The CDR3 is CSAREPGDYTF. The CDR3, as DNA: TGCAGTGCTAGAGAGCCCGGGGACTACACCTTC.

The chain links TRBV27 to TRBJ2-7; possible D gene TRBD1, 6 bases. The CDR3 spans 13 residues. Germline CDR1 reads MNHEY; CDR2 reads SMNVEV (reference sequence). V gave up 1 base and J gave up 6 bases, with 10 bases separating them. CDR3: CASSLFQGSEQYF. CDR3 nucleotide sequence: TGTGCCAGCAGTTTATTTCAGGGGTCCGAGCAGTACTTC.

A single count supports this clone. The chain joins TRBV27 to TRBJ2-7; a possible D gene is TRBD2 (5 bases). V was clipped by 3 bases and J by 3 bases, with 9 bases between them. Per germline, CDR1 MNHEY and CDR2 SMNVEV (reference sequence). The CDR3 is 13 amino acids. Here the CDR3 DNA reads TGTGCCAGCAGTTTCAGTGGGAGCTACGAGCAGTACTTC. Translation gives CASSFSGSYEQYF.

The gene calls are TRBV19 and TRBJ2-7, with D perhaps matching TRBD1 (5 bases). The CDR3 loop spans 14 amino acids. Per germline, CDR1 LNHDA and CDR2 SQIVND (reference sequence). Trimming took 5 bases from V and 2 from J, leaving 13 bases between them. The CDR3 bases are TGTGCCAGTAGTGTAACAGGCGTTACCTACGAGCAGTACTTC. This sequence encodes CASSVTGVTYEQYF.

This clone came up a few times. The chain has TRBV5-6 and TRBJ2-5; D unclear. CDR3 size: 15 residues. CDR1 and CDR2 (germline): SGHDT, YYEEEE. The germline V and J ends were trimmed by 3 bases and 5 bases, with 17 bases remaining between them. The DNA for the CDR3 is TGTGCCAGCAGCTCCCCCGACTTTTCTGAGGAGACCCAGTACTTC. This codes for CASSSPDFSEETQYF.

This clone has just a few counts. The rearrangement joins TRBV25-1 to TRBJ1-6; no clear D gene. Germline CDR1 is MGHDK and CDR2 is SYGVNS. The CDR3 is made up of 12 amino acids. The V and J ends lost 1 base and 10 bases respectively, with 5 bases between them. The CDR3 reads CASSEWGSPLHF. For the CDR3, the DNA is TGTGCCAGCAGTGAATGGGGATCACCCCTCCACTTT.

The gene calls are TRBV7-2 and TRBJ2-7; 8 bases match TRBD2. Unmatched junction bases numbered 13, after V lost 6 bases and J lost 0 bases. CDR1 is SGHTA and CDR2 is FQGNSA in the germline V gene. The length of the CDR3 is 17 residues. The CDR3 DNA sequence: TGTGCCAGCAGTAAATTGAGCGGGGGCCTTAGCTCCTACGAGCAGTACTTC. It specifies CASSKLSGGLSSYEQYF. The full variable domain, completed using reference TRBV7-2 and TRBJ2-7, is GAGVSQSPSNKVTEKGKDVELRCDPISGHTALYWYRQSLGQGLEFLIYFQGNSAPDKSGLPSDRFSAERTGGSVSTLTIQRTQQEDSAVYLCASSKLSGGLSSYEQYFGPGTRLTVT.

This rearrangement joins TRBV7-6 to TRBJ2-3, with D perhaps TRBD1 or TRBD2 (5 bases each). CDR1 is SGHVS, CDR2 FNYEAQ, per germline. The CDR3 consists of 18 residues. The germline V and J ends were trimmed by 0 bases and 6 bases, with 22 bases remaining between them. The chain's CDR3 is CASSLASWDDHLGDTQYF. Written as DNA, the CDR3 is TGTGCCAGCAGCTTAGCGTCATGGGACGACCACTTGGGGGATACGCAGTATTTT.

The gene calls are TRBV11-1 and TRBJ1-6, with D possibly being TRBD1 (5 bases). Trimming took off 3 bases at V and 10 bases at J, with 13 bases between the two ends. Germline CDR1 is SGHAT and CDR2 is FQDESV (reference sequence). The CDR3 spans 14 residues. As DNA, the CDR3 is TGTGCCAGCAGCTTCATTGGCCAGGGATCACCCCTCCACTTT. It specifies CASSFIGQGSPLHF.

This chain joins TRBV7-2 and TRBJ2-3; the match to TRBD2 covers 8 bases. Germline CDR1 SGHTA, CDR2 FQGNSA. V lost 0 bases to trimming and J lost 3 bases; unmatched junction nucleotides: 5. The CDR3 loop spans 16 amino acids. The chain's CDR3 is CASSLAPSGLTDTQYF. In DNA, the CDR3 is TGTGCCAGCAGCTTAGCCCCTAGCGGGCTTACAGATACGCAGTATTTT.

V and J are TRBV7-8 and TRBJ2-3, with 9 bases aligning to TRBD2. The germline gives CDR1 SGHVS, CDR2 FQNEAQ. The CDR3 is made up of 15 amino acids. The J segment lost 2 bases and the V segment lost 6 bases, leaving 6 bases of the junction unmatched. CDR3 coding DNA: TGTGCCAGCAGACTTAGCGGGAGCCCCACAGATACGCAGTATTTT. It codes for CASRLSGSPTDTQYF.

The chain links TRBV4-2 to TRBJ2-7, with 12 bases lining up with TRBD2. V shed 4 bases and J 2 bases; nucleotides not matched to a gene: 3. The germline V gene has CDR1 LGHNA and CDR2 YNFKEQ. The CDR3 runs 15 residues. CDR3 bases: TGTGCCAGCAGCCCAACTAGCGGGGGGACCTACGAGCAGTACTTC. Protein: CASSPTSGGTYEQYF.

This sequence joins TRBV9 and TRBJ2-1; 7 nucleotides line up with TRBD1. Germline CDR1 SGDLS, CDR2 YYNGEE. V shed 4 bases and J 8 bases; nucleotides not matched to a gene: 12. This CDR3 comprises 15 residues. The CDR3 DNA follows: TGTGCCAGCAGCCCAGGGGGTGGAACTCGAGATGAGCAGTTCTTC. This sequence encodes CASSPGGGTRDEQFF.

The J gene is TRBJ2-7, the V gene TRBV18; D tentatively fits TRBD1 or TRBD2 (5 bases each). V shed 7 bases and J shed 0 bases, with 19 bases lying between them. Per the germline V gene, CDR1 is KGHSH and CDR2 is LQKENI. This CDR3 is built from 16 residues. CDR3 sequence (DNA): TGTGCCAGCTATGGGGACGGATCACGAGGCTCCTACGAGCAGTACTTC. Protein product: CASYGDGSRGSYEQYF.